The source of this TCR beta chain is a study of beta chain features in type 1 diabetes. General study points: Shortening that was moderate but significant affected the TCRB CDR3s of Type 1 diabetes patients in all four CD4+ subsets.

As regards this clone: Its matching antigen is unknown.

Without exception, sorted populations had purity beyond 95%. The investigators reverse transcribed all of the isolated RNA, so they sequenced expressed TCRB transcripts. Sequencing used immunoSEQ multiplex PCR; TCRdb keeps in-frame clones, though not all of them. The profile shows 450,000 to 550,000 clones, 25% to 35% of them singletons. The sequencing sample was made of naive CD4+ T cells from blood. The clonotype comes from a man aged 18-30 years in good health.

The CDR3 region is CASSQPDREHEKLFF. Here the CDR3 DNA reads TGTGCCAGCAGCCAGCCCGACAGGGAACATGAAAAACTGTTTTTT. The V call is TRBV4-2, the J call TRBJ1-4; 7 bases match TRBD1. Germline V gene data show CDR1 as LGHNA and CDR2 as YNFKEQ. The V segment lost 3 bases and the J segment 6 bases; nucleotides outside the gene matches: 7. CDR3 length equals 15 residues.